The clone carrying this T cell receptor (beta chain) showed up just a few times. Of the isolated RNA, all was reverse transcribed, and so the sequenced material was expressed TCRB transcripts. Sequencing used immunoSEQ multiplex PCR; TCRdb keeps in-frame clones, though not all of them. The sample carries 240,000 or so clones, under 70% recorded once. This entry is derived from a study of beta chain features in type 1 diabetes. Based on CD45RO/CCR7/CD25/CD127/CD95/CD27, CD4+ regulatory, stem cell-like memory, naive and central memory cells were sorted. The CDR3 totals 16 residues. Germline V CDR1 and CDR2: SGHAT, FQNNGV. With 5 bases clipped from V and 2 bases from J, the junction kept 8 bases outside the gene matches.

The sequence came from a man aged 25 to 45 in good health. J is TRBJ2-5 and V is TRBV11-2, with TRBD2 matching 10 bases. Source material: naive CD4+ T cells from blood. CDR3 in amino acids: CASSPGLAGVQETQYF. In nucleotides, the CDR3 is TGTGCCAGCAGCCCGGGGCTAGCGGGAGTTCAAGAGACCCAGTACTTC.